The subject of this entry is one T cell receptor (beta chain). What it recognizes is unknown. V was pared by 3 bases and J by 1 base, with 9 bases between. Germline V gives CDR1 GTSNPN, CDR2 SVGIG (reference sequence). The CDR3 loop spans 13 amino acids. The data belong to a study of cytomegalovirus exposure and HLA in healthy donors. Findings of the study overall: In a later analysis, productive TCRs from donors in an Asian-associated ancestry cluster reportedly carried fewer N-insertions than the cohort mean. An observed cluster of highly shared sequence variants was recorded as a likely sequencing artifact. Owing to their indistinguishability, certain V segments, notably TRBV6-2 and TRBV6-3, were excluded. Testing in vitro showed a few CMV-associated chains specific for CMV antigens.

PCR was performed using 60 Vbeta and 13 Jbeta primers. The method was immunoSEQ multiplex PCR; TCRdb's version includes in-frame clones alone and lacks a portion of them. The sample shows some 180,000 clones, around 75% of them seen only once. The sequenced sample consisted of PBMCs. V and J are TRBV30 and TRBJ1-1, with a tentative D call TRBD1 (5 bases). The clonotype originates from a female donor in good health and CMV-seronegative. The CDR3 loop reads CAWRRQRNTEAFF. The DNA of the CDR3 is TGTGCCTGGAGAAGACAGCGGAACACTGAAGCTTTCTTT.